This TCR beta chain was sequenced during a study of control samples from healthy donors and cancer patients. This CDR3 is built from 15 residues. V lost 4 bases to trimming and J lost 5 bases; unmatched junction nucleotides: 8. Germline CDR1 and CDR2: LGHDT and YNNKEL (reference sequence). Assay used: immunoSEQ multiplex PCR; TCRdb lists only in-frame clones, some missing. In the table there are more than 150,000 clones, approximately 93% of which are singletons. The V gene is TRBV3-1 (or the pseudogene TRBV3-2), the J gene TRBJ2-5; TRBD2 matches 9 bases. This sequence was found in a man between 50 and 59 years old in good health. Sequenced input: blood. The CDR3 is CASSPLAGEVETQYF. The CDR3 bases are TGTGCCAGCAGCCCCTTAGCGGGAGAGGTTGAGACCCAGTACTTC.